This T cell receptor beta chain was sequenced during a study of cytotoxic CD8 clonotypes in ibrutinib-treated CLL. The V and J ends lost 7 bases and 4 bases respectively, with 20 bases between them. Per germline, CDR1 LNHDA and CDR2 SQIVND (reference sequence). This CDR3 comprises 15 residues. Clones were sequenced by immunoSEQ multiplex PCR, and TCRdb holds only the in-frame ones, with some missing. Here the sample spans fewer than 300,000 clones, 60% to 80% being singletons. The source was PBMCs, collected at disease progression, from a patient treated with ibrutinib. The chain couples TRBV19 to TRBJ2-7; D possibly corresponds to TRBD2 (6 bases). This TCR derives from a human donor with chronic lymphocytic leukemia. The CDR3 sequence: CASTPGAEGPYEQYF. The CDR3 DNA reads TGTGCCAGTACTCCGGGAGCCGAGGGGCCTTACGAGCAGTACTTC.